The 6 T cell receptor beta chains in this list originate from one sample, sequenced in a study of shared clonotypes between healthy human individuals. The protocol was immunoSEQ multiplex PCR, while the TCRdb copy is restricted to in-frame clones and leaves out a portion. The data contain some 530,000 clones, 81% of them singletons. Sequencing was done on a sample of PBMCs. All receptors derive from a woman aged 40-49 years in good health. Some clones in this sample may be carry-over from other donors' samples.

This chain connects TRBV21-1 to TRBJ1-5; the DNA was not compared with TRBD1, the D call given in the table. TRBV21-1 is flagged as a pseudogene. CDR3 size: 16 residues. CDR3 sequence (DNA): TGTGCCAGCACCCTAACGGTTAACCCAGGGGGGCAGCCCCAGCATTTT. Protein sequence: CASTLTVNPGGQPQHF.

This clone was seen only once. This chain links TRBV6-5 with TRBJ1-5; no firm D call. Trimming removed 2 bases from V and 6 bases from J, with 8 bases in between. The CDR3 length is 13 residues. Germline lookup yields CDR1 MNHEY and CDR2 SVGAGI. The CDR3 nucleotides read TGTGCCAGCAGTTACGGGAGGAGTCAGCCCCAGCATTTT. It codes for CASSYGRSQPQHF.

In this sample, this clone turned up a few times. The CDR3 DNA is TGTGCCAGTAGTGCTACTAGCGGGAGCTCCTACGAGCAGTACTTC. It is translated as CASSATSGSSYEQYF. The J gene is TRBJ2-7, the V gene TRBV19; TRBD2 agrees at 11 bases. The V and J ends lost 5 bases and 0 bases, in that order; junction bases with no gene match: 3. The length of the CDR3 is 15 residues. Germline CDR1 and CDR2: LNHDA and SQIVND (reference sequence).

The genes are TRBV4-1 and TRBJ2-7, with D maybe TRBD1 (6 bases). V lost 4 bases and J lost 7, with 20 bases in between. This CDR3 is 15 amino acids long. Looked up from germline, CDR1 is MGHRA and CDR2 is YSYEKL. CDR3 region: CASSPSQGQTKEQYF. For the CDR3, the DNA is TGCGCCAGCAGCCCTTCCCAGGGGCAAACCAAAGAGCAGTACTTC.

This clone was recorded once. V usage is TRBV27 and J usage is TRBJ1-2; 9 bases align to TRBD1. V gave up 2 bases and J gave up 7 bases; unmatched junction bases: 11. The CDR3 contains 16 residues. Germline V gene lookup returns CDR1 MNHEY and CDR2 SMNVEV (reference sequence). CDR3 loop: CASSLVGTGISGGYTF. CDR3 in DNA: TGTGCCAGCAGTTTAGTTGGGACAGGGATTTCGGGTGGCTACACCTTC.

About this clone: At the DNA level, this CDR3 is encoded by other sequences in the same sample as well. V is TRBV18 and J is TRBJ2-7; D might be TRBD1 or TRBD2, each matching 6 bases. CDR1 and CDR2 (germline): KGHSH, LQKENI. The CDR3 totals 14 residues. V lost 2 bases and J lost 1, with 9 bases in between. The CDR3 spells CASSPTGTSYEQYF. The DNA for the CDR3 is TGTGCCAGCTCACCAACAGGGACTTCCTACGAGCAGTACTTC.